The entry below describes one T cell receptor beta chain. The data were obtained in a study of blood T cell repertoires in COVID-19. Study as a whole: All recovered Cohort 3 donors got two negative PCRs, got clearance, or saw symptom resolution. In each case, the material was cDNA or gDNA derived from T cells, B-cell-depleted T cells, or PBMCs.

Those enrolled, adults aged about 18 to 89 years, came from about two dozen US areas. Cohorts were determined from participant-reported clinical history. Libraries were prepared by immunoSEQ multiplex PCR; TCRdb keeps only in-frame clonotypes and omits some of them. The sample carries 400,000 or so clones, over 75% recorded once. Per the germline V gene, CDR1 is MDHEN and CDR2 is SYDVKM. The J segment lost 6 bases and the V segment lost 0 bases, leaving 4 bases of the junction unmatched. This CDR3 contains 16 residues. Sequencing was done on a sample of PBMCs or T cells enriched from blood (not recorded which). The chain joins TRBV28 to TRBJ2-7; 14 bases agree with TRBD2. The TCR sequence derives from a man aged 40-55 years in a cohort exposed to, infected with or recovered from COVID-19 (not recorded which). The DNA of the CDR3 is TGTGCCAGCAGTTTATGGACTAGCGGGAGGGCGGCCGAGCAGTACTTC. This encodes CASSLWTSGRAAEQYF.